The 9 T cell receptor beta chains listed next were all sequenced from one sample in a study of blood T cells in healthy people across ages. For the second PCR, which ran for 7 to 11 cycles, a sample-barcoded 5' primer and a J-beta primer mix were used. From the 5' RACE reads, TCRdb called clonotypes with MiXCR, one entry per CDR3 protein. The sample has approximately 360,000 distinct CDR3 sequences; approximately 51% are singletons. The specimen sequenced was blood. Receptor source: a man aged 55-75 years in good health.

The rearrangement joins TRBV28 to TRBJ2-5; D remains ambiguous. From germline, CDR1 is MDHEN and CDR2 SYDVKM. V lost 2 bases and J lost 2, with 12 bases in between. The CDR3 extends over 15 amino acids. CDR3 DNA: TGTGCCAGCAGTTTACGTACGAGGCGTCAAGAGACCCAGTACTTC. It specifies CASSLRTRRQETQYF.

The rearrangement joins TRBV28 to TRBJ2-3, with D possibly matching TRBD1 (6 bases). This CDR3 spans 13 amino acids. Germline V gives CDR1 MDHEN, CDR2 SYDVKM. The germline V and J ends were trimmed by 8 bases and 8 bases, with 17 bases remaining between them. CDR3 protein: CASGTGTPATQYF. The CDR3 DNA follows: TGTGCCAGCGGTACCGGGACACCAGCTACGCAGTATTTT.

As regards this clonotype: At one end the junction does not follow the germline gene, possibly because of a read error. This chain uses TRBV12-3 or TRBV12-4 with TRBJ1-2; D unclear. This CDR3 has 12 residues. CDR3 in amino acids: CTSSLARPLRTF. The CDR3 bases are TGTACCAGCAGTTTAGCGAGACCTCTCCGCACCTTC.

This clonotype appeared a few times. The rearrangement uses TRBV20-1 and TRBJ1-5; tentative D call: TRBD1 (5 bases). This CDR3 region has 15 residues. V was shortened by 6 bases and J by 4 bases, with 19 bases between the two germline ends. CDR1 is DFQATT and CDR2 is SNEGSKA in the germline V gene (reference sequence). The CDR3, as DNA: TGCAGTGCCTACCCGGGCTCTGGGGGGAATCAGCCCCAGCATTTT. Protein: CSAYPGSGGNQPQHF.

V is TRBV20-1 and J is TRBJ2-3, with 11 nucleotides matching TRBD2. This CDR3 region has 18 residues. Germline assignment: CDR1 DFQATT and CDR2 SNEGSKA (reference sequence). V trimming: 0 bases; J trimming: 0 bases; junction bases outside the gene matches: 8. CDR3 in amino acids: CSARDMTSGAPSTDTQYF. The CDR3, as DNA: TGCAGTGCTAGAGATATGACTAGCGGGGCCCCTAGCACAGATACGCAGTATTTT.

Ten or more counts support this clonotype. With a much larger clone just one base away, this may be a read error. The CDR3 protein is CASSPGLAGDNEQYF. The CDR3 coding sequence is TGTGCCAGCAGCCCGGGACTAGCGGGGGACAATGAGCAGTACTTC. The chain is built from TRBV3-1 and TRBJ2-5; 14 nucleotides align to TRBD2. The V segment lost 4 bases and the J segment 11 bases; nucleotides outside the gene matches: 9. The germline V gene encodes CDR1 LGHDT and CDR2 YNNKEL (reference sequence). The CDR3 sequence is 15 residues long.

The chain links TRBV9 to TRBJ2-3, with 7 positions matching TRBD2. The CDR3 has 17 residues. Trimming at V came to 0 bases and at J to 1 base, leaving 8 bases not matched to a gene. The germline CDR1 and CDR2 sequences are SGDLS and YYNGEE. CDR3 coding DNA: TGTGCCAGCAGCGTAGCTCTAGTGGCGGGAGGCACAGATACGCAGTATTTT. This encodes CASSVALVAGGTDTQYF.

Here the CDR3 reads CASSLEGVGDTQYF. The CDR3 region has the DNA TGTGCCAGCAGCCTCGAAGGCGTCGGAGATACGCAGTATTTT. The genes are TRBV5-6 and TRBJ2-3; D unresolved. CDR3 length: 14 residues. V lost 4 bases, J lost 5 bases, and 14 bases lay in between. Per germline, CDR1 SGHDT and CDR2 YYEEEE.

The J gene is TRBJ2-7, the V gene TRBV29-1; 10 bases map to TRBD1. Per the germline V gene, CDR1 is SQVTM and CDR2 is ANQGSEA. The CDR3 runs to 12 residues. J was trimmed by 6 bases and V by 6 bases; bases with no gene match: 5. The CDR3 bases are TGCAGCGTGGCGGGACAGGGGTTCGAGCAGTACTTC. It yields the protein CSVAGQGFEQYF.